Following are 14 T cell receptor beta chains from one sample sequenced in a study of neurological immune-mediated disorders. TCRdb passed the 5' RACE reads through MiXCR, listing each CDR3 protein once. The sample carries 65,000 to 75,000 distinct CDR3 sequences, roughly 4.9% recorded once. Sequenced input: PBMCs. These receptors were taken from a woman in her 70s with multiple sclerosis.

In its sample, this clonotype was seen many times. CDR3: CASSLVAGAYNEQFF. The CDR3 region has the DNA TGCGCCAGCAGCTTGGTTGCGGGGGCCTACAATGAGCAGTTCTTC. This chain joins TRBV5-1 and TRBJ2-1, with 7 bases lining up with TRBD2. Germline-derived CDR1 and CDR2 are SGHRS and YFSETQ. J was trimmed by 2 bases and V by 0 bases; bases with no gene match: 2. The CDR3 consists of 15 residues.

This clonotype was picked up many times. CDR3 nucleotides: TGCAGTGCTAGAGATTTGATGGCGGAACATACCTACGAGCAGTACTTC. Amino acids: CSARDLMAEHTYEQYF. This chain links TRBV20-1 with TRBJ2-7; D ambiguous. The germline CDR1 and CDR2 sequences are DFQATT and SNEGSKA (reference sequence). CDR3 length equals 16 residues. Trimming took 0 bases from V and 2 from J, leaving 17 bases between them.

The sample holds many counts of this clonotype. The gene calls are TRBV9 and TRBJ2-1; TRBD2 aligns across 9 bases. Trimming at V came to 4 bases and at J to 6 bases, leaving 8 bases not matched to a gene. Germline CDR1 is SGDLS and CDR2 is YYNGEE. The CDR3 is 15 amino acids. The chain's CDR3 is CASSPRTSATNEQFF. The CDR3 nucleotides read TGTGCCAGCAGCCCCCGGACTAGCGCAACCAATGAGCAGTTCTTC.

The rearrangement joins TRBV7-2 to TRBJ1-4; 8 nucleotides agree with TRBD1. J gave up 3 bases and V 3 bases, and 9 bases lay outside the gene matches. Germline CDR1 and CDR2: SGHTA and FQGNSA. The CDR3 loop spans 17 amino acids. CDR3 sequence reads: CASSFNMPGQANEKLFF. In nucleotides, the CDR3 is TGTGCCAGCAGCTTCAACATGCCGGGACAGGCTAATGAAAAACTGTTTTTT.

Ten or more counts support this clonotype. CDR3 sequence (DNA): TGTGCCAACGGAAGGGCAAAAATACGCCGGAGCTCCTACAATGAGCAGTTCTTC. Translated, it gives CANGRAKIRRSSYNEQFF. The chain links TRBV24-1 to TRBJ2-1, with D hard to call. The CDR3 loop spans 18 amino acids. Germline CDR1 KGHDR, CDR2 SFDVKD. The V and J ends lost 11 bases and 0 bases respectively, with 25 bases between them.

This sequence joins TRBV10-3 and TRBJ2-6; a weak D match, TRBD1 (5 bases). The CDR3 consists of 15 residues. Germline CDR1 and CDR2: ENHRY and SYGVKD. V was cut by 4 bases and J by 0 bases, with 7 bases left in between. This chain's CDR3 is CAISGQPSGANVLTF. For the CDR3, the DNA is TGTGCCATCAGTGGACAGCCCTCTGGGGCCAACGTCCTGACTTTC.

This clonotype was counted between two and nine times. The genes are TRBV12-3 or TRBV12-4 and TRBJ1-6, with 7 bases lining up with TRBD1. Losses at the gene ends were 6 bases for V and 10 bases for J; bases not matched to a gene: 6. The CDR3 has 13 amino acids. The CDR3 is CASSPGQWSPLHF. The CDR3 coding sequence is TGTGCCAGCAGCCCGGGACAGTGGTCACCCCTCCACTTT.

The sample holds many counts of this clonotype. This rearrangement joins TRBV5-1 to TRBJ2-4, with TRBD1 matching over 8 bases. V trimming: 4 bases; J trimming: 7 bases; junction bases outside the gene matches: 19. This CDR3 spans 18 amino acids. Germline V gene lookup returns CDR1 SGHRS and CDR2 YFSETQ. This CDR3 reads CASSPGGPDRALGNIQYF. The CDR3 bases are TGCGCCAGCAGCCCCGGGGGTCCGGACAGGGCCTTGGGGAACATTCAGTACTTC.

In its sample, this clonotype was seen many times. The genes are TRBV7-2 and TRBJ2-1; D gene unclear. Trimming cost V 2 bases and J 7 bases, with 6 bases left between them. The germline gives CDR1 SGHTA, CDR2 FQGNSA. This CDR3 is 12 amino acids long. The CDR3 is CASSLSRNEQFF. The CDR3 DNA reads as TGTGCCAGCAGCTTATCACGAAATGAGCAGTTCTTC.

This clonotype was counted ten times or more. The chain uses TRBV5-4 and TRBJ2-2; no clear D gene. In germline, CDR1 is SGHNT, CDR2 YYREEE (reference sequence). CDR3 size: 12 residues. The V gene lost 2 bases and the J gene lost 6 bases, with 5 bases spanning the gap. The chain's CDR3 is CASSLDSGELFF. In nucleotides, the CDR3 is TGTGCCAGCAGCTTAGACTCCGGGGAGCTGTTTTTT. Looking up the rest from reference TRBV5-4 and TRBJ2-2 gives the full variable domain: ETGVTQSPTHLIKTRGQQVTLRCSSQSGHNTVSWYQQALGQGPQFIFQYYREEENGRGNFPPRFSGLQFPNYSSELNVNALELDDSALYLCASSLDSGELFFGEGSRLTVL.

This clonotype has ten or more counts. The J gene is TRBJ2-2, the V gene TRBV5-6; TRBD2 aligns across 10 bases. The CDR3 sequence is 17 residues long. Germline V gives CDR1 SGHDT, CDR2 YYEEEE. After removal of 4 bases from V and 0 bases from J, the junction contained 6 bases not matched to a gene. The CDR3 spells CASSDLAGASNTGELFF. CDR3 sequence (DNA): TGTGCCAGCAGCGATCTAGCGGGAGCATCGAACACCGGGGAGCTGTTTTTT.

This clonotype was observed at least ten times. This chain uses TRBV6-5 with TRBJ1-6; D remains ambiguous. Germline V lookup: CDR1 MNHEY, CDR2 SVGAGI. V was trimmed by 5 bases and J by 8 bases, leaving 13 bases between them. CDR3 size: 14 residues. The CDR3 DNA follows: TGTGCCAGCAGTCCACCCTTGGGCGATTCACCCCTCCACTTT. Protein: CASSPPLGDSPLHF.

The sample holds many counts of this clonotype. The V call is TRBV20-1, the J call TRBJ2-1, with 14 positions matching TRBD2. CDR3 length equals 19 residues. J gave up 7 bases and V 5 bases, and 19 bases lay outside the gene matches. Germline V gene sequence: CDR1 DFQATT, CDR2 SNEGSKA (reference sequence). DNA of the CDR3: TGCAGTGCTGGACCCCGACTAGCGGGAGGGGGGTTTGGTTCTAATGAGCAGTTCTTC. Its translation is CSAGPRLAGGGFGSNEQFF.

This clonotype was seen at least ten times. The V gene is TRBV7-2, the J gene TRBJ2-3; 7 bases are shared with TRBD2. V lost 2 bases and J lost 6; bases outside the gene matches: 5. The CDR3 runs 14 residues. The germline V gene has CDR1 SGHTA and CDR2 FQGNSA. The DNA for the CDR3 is TGTGCCAGCAGCTTAAAAAGCGGGAAGGATACGCAGTATTTT. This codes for CASSLKSGKDTQYF.